The clone carrying this T cell receptor (beta chain) came up many times. Its antigen is unknown. With iRepertoire HTBI primers and Arm-PCR of CDR3 regions, TCR beta libraries were built. TCRdb re-analysed the multiplex PCR reads in MiXCR, keeping a single row per CDR3 protein. Here the sample spans over 500,000 distinct CDR3 sequences, 16% being singletons. The data were obtained in a study of regulatory T cells in long-lasting Graves disease. Study conclusions and caveats: Persistent Graves' disease cases displayed lower TCR diversity than newly diagnosed ones.

V was shortened by 3 bases and J by 3 bases, with 12 bases between the two germline ends. Germline values: CDR1 GTSNPN, CDR2 SVGIG (reference sequence). The CDR3 length is 13 residues. As to time point: newly diagnosed GD, antithyroid drugs for less than 3 months. RNA extracted from PBMCs served as the sequencing template. The sample was also reused in another study, on T cells in Graves' hyperthyroidism and ophthalmopathy.

The chain is built from TRBV30 and TRBJ2-7, with a possible D match to TRBD2 (6 bases). The sample here was peripheral blood mononuclear cells (PBMCs), taken at new diagnosis, from a patient treated with antithyroid drugs. The source of this sequence is a young man with Graves disease. The CDR3, as DNA: TGTGCCTGGAGCAAACTCGGGAGCTACGAGCAGTACTTC. It specifies CAWSKLGSYEQYF.